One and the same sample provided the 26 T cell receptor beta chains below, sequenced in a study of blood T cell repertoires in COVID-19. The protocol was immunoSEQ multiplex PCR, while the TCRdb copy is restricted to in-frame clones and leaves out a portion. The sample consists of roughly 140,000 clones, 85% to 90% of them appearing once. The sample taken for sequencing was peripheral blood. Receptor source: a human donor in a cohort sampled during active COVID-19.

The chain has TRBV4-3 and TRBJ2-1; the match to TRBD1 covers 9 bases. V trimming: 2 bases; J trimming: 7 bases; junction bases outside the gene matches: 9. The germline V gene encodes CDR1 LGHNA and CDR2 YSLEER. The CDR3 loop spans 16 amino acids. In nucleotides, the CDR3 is TGCGCCAGCAGCCAAAATCCGGGACAGGGTGGGAATGAGCAGTTCTTC. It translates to CASSQNPGQGGNEQFF.

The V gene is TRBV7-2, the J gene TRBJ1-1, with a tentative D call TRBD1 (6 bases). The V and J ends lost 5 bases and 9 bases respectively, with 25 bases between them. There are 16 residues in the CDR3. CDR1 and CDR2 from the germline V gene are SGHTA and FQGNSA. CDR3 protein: CASSPTFARGLSKAFF. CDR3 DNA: TGTGCCAGCAGCCCGACATTCGCCAGGGGTCTCTCGAAAGCTTTCTTT.

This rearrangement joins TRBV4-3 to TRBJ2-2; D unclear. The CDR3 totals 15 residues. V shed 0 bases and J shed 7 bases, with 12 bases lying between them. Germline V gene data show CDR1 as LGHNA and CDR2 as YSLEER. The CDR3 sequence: CASSQDPRHNGELFF. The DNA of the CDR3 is TGCGCCAGCAGCCAAGATCCCAGGCATAACGGGGAGCTGTTTTTT.

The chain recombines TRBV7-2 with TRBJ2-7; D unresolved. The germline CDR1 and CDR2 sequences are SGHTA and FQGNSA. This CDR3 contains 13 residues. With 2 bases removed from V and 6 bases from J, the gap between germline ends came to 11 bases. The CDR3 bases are TGTGCCAGCAGCTTACTAGTTCTCTCCGAGCAGTACTTC. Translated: CASSLLVLSEQYF.

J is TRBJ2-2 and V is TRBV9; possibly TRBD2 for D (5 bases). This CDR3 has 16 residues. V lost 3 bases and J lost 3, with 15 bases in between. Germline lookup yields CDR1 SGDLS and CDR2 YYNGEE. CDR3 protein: CASSDIDGLYTGELFF. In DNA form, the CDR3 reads TGTGCCAGCAGCGACATAGACGGACTGTACACCGGGGAGCTGTTTTTT. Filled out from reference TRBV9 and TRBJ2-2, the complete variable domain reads DSGVTQTPKHLITATGQRVTLRCSPRSGDLSVYWYQQSLDQGLQFLIQYYNGEERAKGNILERFSAQQFPDLHSELNLSSLELGDSALYFCASSDIDGLYTGELFFGEGSRLTVL.

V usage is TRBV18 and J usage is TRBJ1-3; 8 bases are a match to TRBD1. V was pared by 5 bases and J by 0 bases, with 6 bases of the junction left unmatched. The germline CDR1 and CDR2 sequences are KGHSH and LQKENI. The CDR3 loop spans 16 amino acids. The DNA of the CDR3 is TGTGCCAGCTCAACAACCGGGACAGGCTCTGGAAACACCATATATTTT. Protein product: CASSTTGTGSGNTIYF.

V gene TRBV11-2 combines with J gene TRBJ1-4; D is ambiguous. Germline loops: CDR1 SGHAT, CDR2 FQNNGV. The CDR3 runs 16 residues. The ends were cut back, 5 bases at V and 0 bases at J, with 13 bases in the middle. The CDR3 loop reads CASSPTLPATNEKLFF. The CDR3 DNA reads TGTGCCAGCAGCCCCACCCTCCCAGCAACTAATGAAAAACTGTTTTTT.

This CDR3 reads CASSQERTSGRTGELFF. Written as DNA, the CDR3 is TGCGCCAGCAGCCAAGAGAGGACTAGCGGGAGAACCGGGGAGCTGTTTTTT. This rearrangement joins TRBV4-1 to TRBJ2-2; TRBD2 agrees at 13 bases. This CDR3 spans 17 amino acids. V shed 0 bases, J shed 5 bases, and the junction held 3 bases outside the gene matches. From germline, CDR1 is MGHRA and CDR2 YSYEKL.

CDR3 residues: CASSQDYSPYGYTF. The DNA of the CDR3 is TGCGCCAGCAGCCAAGATTACAGCCCCTATGGCTACACCTTC. The J gene is TRBJ1-2, the V gene TRBV4-3; no clear D. The CDR3 has 14 residues. The germline CDR1 and CDR2 sequences are LGHNA and YSLEER. Trimming took 0 bases from V and 4 from J, leaving 9 bases between them.

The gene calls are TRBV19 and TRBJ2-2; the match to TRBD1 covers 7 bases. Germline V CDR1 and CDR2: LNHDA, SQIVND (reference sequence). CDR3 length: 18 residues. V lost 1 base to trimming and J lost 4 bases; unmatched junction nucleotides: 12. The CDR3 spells CASSIAASQGWATGELFF. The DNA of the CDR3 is TGTGCCAGTAGTATAGCGGCCTCACAGGGGTGGGCCACCGGGGAGCTGTTTTTT.

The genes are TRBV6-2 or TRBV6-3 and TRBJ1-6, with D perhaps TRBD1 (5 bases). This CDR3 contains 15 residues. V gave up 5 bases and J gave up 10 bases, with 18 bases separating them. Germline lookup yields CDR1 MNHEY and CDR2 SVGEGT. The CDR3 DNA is TGTGCCAGCAGTGACCCCCTTAGTTGGGGCTCACCCCTCCACTTT. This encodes CASSDPLSWGSPLHF.

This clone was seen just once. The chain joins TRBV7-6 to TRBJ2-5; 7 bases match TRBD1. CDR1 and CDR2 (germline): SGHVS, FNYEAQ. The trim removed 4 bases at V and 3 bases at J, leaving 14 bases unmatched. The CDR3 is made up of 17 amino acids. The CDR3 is CASSYPQELTGKETQYF. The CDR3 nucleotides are TGTGCCAGCAGCTACCCGCAGGAGTTGACAGGGAAAGAGACCCAGTACTTC. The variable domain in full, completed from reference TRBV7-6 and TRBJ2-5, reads GAGVSQSPRYKVTKRGQDVALRCDPISGHVSLYWYRQALGQGPEFLTYFNYEAQQDKSGLPNDRFSAERPEGSISTLTIQRTEQRDSAMYRCASSYPQELTGKETQYFGPGTRLLVL.

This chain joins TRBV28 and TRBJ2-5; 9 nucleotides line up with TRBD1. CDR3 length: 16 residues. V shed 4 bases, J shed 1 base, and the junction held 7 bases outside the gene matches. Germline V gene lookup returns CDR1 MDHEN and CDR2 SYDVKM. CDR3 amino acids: CASSSAGTGIQETQYF. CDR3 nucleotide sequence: TGTGCCAGCAGTTCCGCCGGGACAGGGATCCAAGAGACCCAGTACTTC.

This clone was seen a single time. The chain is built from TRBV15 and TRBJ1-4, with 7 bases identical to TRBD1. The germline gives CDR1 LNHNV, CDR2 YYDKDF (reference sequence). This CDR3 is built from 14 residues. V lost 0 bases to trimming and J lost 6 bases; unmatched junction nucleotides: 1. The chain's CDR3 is CATSRDRGDEKLFF. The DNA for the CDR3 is TGTGCCACCAGCAGAGACAGGGGGGATGAAAAACTGTTTTTT.

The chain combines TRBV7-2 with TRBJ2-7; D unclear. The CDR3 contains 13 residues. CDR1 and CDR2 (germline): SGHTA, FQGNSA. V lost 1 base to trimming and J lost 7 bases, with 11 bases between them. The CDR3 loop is CASSLVSGDEQYF. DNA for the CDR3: TGTGCCAGCAGCTTAGTATCTGGAGATGAGCAGTACTTC.

The CDR3: CASSLRAGVATDTQYF. Written as DNA, the CDR3 is TGTGCCAGCAGCTTAAGAGCGGGGGTGGCCACAGATACGCAGTATTTT. This chain links TRBV7-3 with TRBJ2-3; 8 nucleotides match TRBD2. The V gene's germline CDR1 is SGHTA and CDR2 FQGTGA. J gave up 2 bases and V 1 base, and 5 bases lay outside the gene matches. The CDR3 runs to 16 residues.

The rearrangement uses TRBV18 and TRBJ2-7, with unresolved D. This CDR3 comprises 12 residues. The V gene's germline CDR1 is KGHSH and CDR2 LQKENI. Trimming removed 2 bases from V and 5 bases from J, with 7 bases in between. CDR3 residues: CASSPESHEQYF. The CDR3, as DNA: TGTGCCAGCTCACCAGAGAGTCACGAGCAGTACTTC.

The CDR3 DNA reads as TGTGCCAGCAGTACAGATACAATCAACACTGAAGCTTTCTTT. Translation: CASSTDTINTEAFF. The chain links TRBV6-4 to TRBJ1-1; D is unresolved. Trimming left V 5 bases short and J 2 bases short, with 12 bases between. The CDR3 loop spans 14 amino acids. Germline loops: CDR1 MRHNA, CDR2 SNTAGT.

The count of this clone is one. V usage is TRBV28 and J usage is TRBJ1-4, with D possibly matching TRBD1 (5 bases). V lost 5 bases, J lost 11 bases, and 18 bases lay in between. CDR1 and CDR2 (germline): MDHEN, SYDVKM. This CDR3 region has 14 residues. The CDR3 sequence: CASSQPLGEGKLFF. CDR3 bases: TGTGCCAGCAGTCAACCCCTAGGGGAGGGGAAACTGTTTTTT.

CDR3 loop: CASRPGHEIGNTIYF. CDR3 in DNA: TGTGCCAGCAGGCCGGGACACGAAATCGGAAACACCATATATTTT. The rearrangement uses TRBV27 and TRBJ1-3, with D perhaps TRBD1 (6 bases). This CDR3 contains 15 residues. Germline loops: CDR1 MNHEY, CDR2 SMNVEV (reference sequence). V gave up 6 bases and J gave up 4 bases, with 16 bases separating them.

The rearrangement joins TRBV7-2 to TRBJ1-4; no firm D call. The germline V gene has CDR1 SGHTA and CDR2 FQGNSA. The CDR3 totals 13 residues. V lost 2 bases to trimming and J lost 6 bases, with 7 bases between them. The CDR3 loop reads CASSLIADEKLFF. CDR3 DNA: TGTGCCAGCAGCTTAATCGCGGATGAAAAACTGTTTTTT.

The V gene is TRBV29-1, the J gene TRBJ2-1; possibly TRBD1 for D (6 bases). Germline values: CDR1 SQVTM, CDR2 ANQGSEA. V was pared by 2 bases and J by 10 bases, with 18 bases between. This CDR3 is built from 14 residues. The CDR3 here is CSVEPATGGREQFF. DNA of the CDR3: TGCAGCGTTGAACCCGCGACAGGAGGAAGGGAGCAGTTCTTC.

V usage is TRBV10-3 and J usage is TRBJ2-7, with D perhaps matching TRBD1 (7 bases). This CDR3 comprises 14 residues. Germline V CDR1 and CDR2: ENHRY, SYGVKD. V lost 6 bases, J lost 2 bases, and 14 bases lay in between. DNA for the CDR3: TGTGCCATCAGCCGACAGGGAGGTGCCTACGAGCAGTACTTC. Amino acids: CAISRQGGAYEQYF.

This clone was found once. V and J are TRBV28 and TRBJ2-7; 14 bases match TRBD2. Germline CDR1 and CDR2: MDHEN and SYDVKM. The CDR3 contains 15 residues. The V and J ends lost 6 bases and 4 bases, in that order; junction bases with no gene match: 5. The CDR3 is CASSTRTSGRYEQYF. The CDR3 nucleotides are TGTGCCAGCAGCACCAGGACTAGCGGGAGGTACGAGCAGTACTTC.

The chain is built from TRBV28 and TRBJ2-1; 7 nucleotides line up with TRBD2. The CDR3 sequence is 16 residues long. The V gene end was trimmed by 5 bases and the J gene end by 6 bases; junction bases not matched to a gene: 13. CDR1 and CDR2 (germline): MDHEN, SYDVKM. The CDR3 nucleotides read TGTGCCAGCAGTACCCCTAGCGGTGCCGTGCGCAATGAGCAGTTCTTC. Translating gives CASSTPSGAVRNEQFF.

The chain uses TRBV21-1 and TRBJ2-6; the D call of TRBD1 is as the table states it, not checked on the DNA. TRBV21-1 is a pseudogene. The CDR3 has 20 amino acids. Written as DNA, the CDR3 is TGTGCCAGCAGCAAAGGAGCAGGGGGCCCATTTTCTTCTGGGGCCAACGTCCTGACTTTC. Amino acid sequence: CASSKGAGGPFSSGANVLTF.